Sequencing of this T cell receptor beta chain was carried out in a study of graft-versus-host responses after intestinal transplantation. Whole-study context: Uniformly, recipients were administered anti-thymocyte globulin induction with subsequent tacrolimus and steroids for about 3 years.

Method: immunoSEQ multiplex PCR; TCRdb's copy keeps in-frame clones and lacks some. The sample lists about 3,500 clones; 85% to 95% were seen once. Notes on this clone: The antigen is not known.

The study, taken as a whole, reports: The study associated peak circulating GvH clone levels with early post-transplant HvG declines. GvH clones turned up in recipient marrow; some had shown up first in ileum or blood.

Germline CDR1 and CDR2: SGHNT and YENEEA. This CDR3 spans 14 amino acids. The V end was cut by 1 base, the J end by 5 bases, with 9 bases between. This sequence was found in a human patient who received an intestinal transplant, so some T cells may come from the graft donor. The source material was PBMCs, sampled 11 days after intestinal transplantation. The rearrangement joins TRBV11-3 to TRBJ2-1; D is possibly TRBD2 (5 bases). CDR3 in DNA: TGTGCCAGCAGCTTAGGGTTGGGAGACAATGAGCAGTTCTTC. Its translation is CASSLGLGDNEQFF.